This T cell receptor (beta chain) was identified in a study of blood T cell repertoires in COVID-19. In the study overall: The United States, Italy and Spain supplied acute and convalescent COVID-19 samples. T cells, B-cell-depleted T cells, or PBMCs provided the cDNA or gDNA that served as material.

As processed by the authors: It was from reference gene primer amplification that nucleated cell counts were estimated. Libraries were prepared by immunoSEQ multiplex PCR; TCRdb keeps only in-frame clonotypes and omits some of them. V, J and clone size reflect that table, while D and trimming were determined from the DNA. The top ten hold 3.6% of the sample, which has around 250,000 clones, about 88% seen once. This CDR3 contains 12 residues. With 6 bases removed from V and 4 bases from J, the gap between germline ends came to 8 bases. The germline V gene has CDR1 MNHEY and CDR2 SMNVEV (reference sequence).

Sequencing input: peripheral blood. The clonotype was recovered from a man in his late teens or twenties with active or convalescent COVID-19. The rearrangement uses TRBV27 and TRBJ2-3; tentatively, D is TRBD1 (5 bases). The CDR3 loop reads CASRAGPDTQYF. For the CDR3, the DNA is TGTGCCAGCAGGGCAGGGCCAGATACGCAGTATTTT.